This section outlines one TCR beta chain sequence together with its context. Its antigen remains undetermined. Base qualities are not recorded, but no much larger clone differs from it by a single base. The data derive from a study of blood T cell repertoires in COVID-19 (dated by TCRdb to the early 2020s). About the study as a whole: Collaborator samples came from the United States, Italy and Spain and covered acute and convalescent phases of COVID-19. The prospective study material was composed of cDNA or gDNA derived from T cells, B-cell-depleted T cells, or PBMCs. Deeply sampled blood TCRbeta repertoires from subjects exposed to, actively infected with, or recovered from COVID-19 were included in the dataset. The repertoires were made available in a free public database intended to serve as a resource for research on the immune response to SARS-CoV-2. The samples were drawn from the first 160 participants of the ongoing ImmuneRACE study and from 950 to 1,500 subjects provided by 6 global collaborators. A de-identified subject ID, COVID-19 status, age in years and sex were almost always included in the sample metadata. HLA class I and class II types, where available, came from metadata supplied by the sample provider rather than from assay-based typing. General conclusions and limits of the study: The quantity of clinical and demographic metadata differed by source and by participant and was supplied without curation.

TCRbeta CDR3 regions were amplified from genomic DNA by means of the immunoSEQ Assay, a bias-controlled multiplex PCR. In the authors' own workflow: The number of nucleated cells in each sample was estimated from the amplification of reference gene primers within the assay. Sequence reads were collapsed and filtered to measure the absolute abundance of every unique TCRbeta CDR3 rearrangement. Productive Simpson clonality was computed per sample as the square root of Simpson's diversity index over productive rearrangements. TCRdb retrieved this table from immuneACCESS and kept in-frame rearrangements only. Not all clones are present; in checked studies, unresolved V genes account for under half, and no reason is known for the remainder. D and trimming come from the DNA, and the V and J calls and clone size come from that table. The sample table shows 200,000 to 300,000 clones, and approximately 78% are seen once. The biggest ten clones account for roughly 12% of the sample.

Reading from cysteine to phenylalanine, the CDR3 counts 14 amino acids. Just the 42-base CDR3 DNA is kept, in frame starting at base 1. Trimming takes 7 bases off V and 4 bases off J; junction bases not matched to a gene: 7. CDR1 and CDR2, per the germline V gene, are KGHSH and LQKENI. Whole blood was collected in K2EDTA tubes by collaborating institutions according to the institutions' own protocols. For TCRbeta analysis, collaborator samples were shipped as frozen whole blood, as isolated PBMCs, or as DNA extracted from either sample type. The sequence was collected from an older woman with active or convalescent COVID-19. The sequence links TRBV18 to TRBJ1-1; 9 junctional bases match TRBD1. Source material: peripheral blood. The CDR3 reads CASFSGTGFTEAFF. DNA sequence: TGTGCCAGCTTCTCCGGGACAGGGTTCACTGAAGCTTTCTTT.